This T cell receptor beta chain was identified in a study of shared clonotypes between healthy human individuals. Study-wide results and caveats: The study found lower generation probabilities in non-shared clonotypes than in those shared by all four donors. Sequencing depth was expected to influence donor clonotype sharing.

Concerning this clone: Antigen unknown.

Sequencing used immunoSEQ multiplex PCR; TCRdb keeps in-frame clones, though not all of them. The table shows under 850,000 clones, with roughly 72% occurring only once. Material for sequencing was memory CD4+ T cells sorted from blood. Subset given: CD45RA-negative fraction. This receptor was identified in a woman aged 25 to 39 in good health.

CDR3 DNA sequence: TGTGCCAGCGGGGGGGCCTCCCCAAGGGATGAGCAGTTCTTC. Translating it yields CASGGASPRDEQFF. The chain uses TRBV25-1 and TRBJ2-1, with D tentatively TRBD2 (7 bases). The CDR3 is 14 residues long. V was clipped by 8 bases and J by 8 bases, with 19 bases between them. The germline V gene has CDR1 MGHDK and CDR2 SYGVNS. Full variable domain (remainder filled in from reference TRBV25-1 and TRBJ2-1): EADIYQTPRYLVIGTGKKITLECSQTMGHDKMYWYQQDPGMELHLIHYSYGVNSTEKGDLSSESTVSRIRTEHFPLTLESARPSHTSQYLCASGGASPRDEQFFGPGTRLTVL.